Included here is one TCR beta chain sequence, with context. These data are taken from a study of cytomegalovirus exposure and HLA in healthy donors. V was trimmed by 5 bases and J by 8 bases, leaving 15 bases between them. The CDR3 loop spans 12 amino acids. Per the germline V gene, CDR1 is GTSNPN and CDR2 is SVGIG (reference sequence). The PCR had 60 Vbeta and 13 Jbeta primers. Only in-frame clones appear in the TCRdb table, and some are missing; sequencing was by immunoSEQ multiplex PCR. The sample yields tens of thousands of clones, 90% seen once. This clonotype was obtained from a woman between 18 and 29 years old in good health and CMV-seronegative. Sequenced input: PBMCs. This rearrangement joins TRBV30 to TRBJ1-1; possibly TRBD1 for D (5 bases). CDR3 sequence: CAWFRGRVEAFF. Here the CDR3 DNA reads TGTGCCTGGTTCCGGGGGAGGGTCGAAGCTTTCTTT.